Sequencing of this T cell receptor (beta chain) was carried out in a study of blood T cell repertoires in COVID-19 (dated by TCRdb to 2020 to 2022). Some background on the complete study: The collaborator samples originated in the United States, Italy and Spain and spanned the acute and convalescent phases of COVID-19. The repertoires were released in a freely available public database intended as a resource for research on the immune response to SARS-CoV-2. Deeply sampled blood TCRbeta repertoires from subjects exposed to, actively infected with, or recovered from COVID-19 were included in the dataset. The prospective study material was composed of cDNA or gDNA derived from T cells, B-cell-depleted T cells, or PBMCs. Samples came from the ongoing ImmuneRACE study (first 160 participants) plus 1,254 subjects from 6 global collaborators. Where HLA class I and class II types were available, the types were taken from metadata supplied by the sample provider, not from assay-based typing. The sample metadata nearly always contained a de-identified subject ID, COVID-19 status, age in years and sex.

On the study overall, not on this receptor specifically: The quantity of clinical and demographic metadata differed by source and by participant and was supplied without curation.

The collaborating institutions used their own protocols to collect whole blood in K2EDTA tubes. For TCRbeta analysis, collaborators shipped samples as frozen whole blood, isolated PBMCs, or DNA extracted from either of those sample types. TCRbeta CDR3 regions were amplified from genomic DNA by means of the immunoSEQ Assay, a bias-controlled multiplex PCR. In the authors' own workflow: The number of nucleated cells in each sample was estimated from the amplification of reference gene primers within the assay. Sequence reads were collapsed and filtered to measure the absolute abundance of every unique TCRbeta CDR3 rearrangement. Productive Simpson clonality was computed per sample as the square root of Simpson's diversity index over productive rearrangements. This is the immuneACCESS table as TCRdb keeps it, with only in-frame sequences that have V and J called. A part of the clones is gone; compared with another copy, unresolved V genes explain less than half, and the rest is unexplained. D and trimming were read from the DNA, whereas the V and J calls and clone size are those reported in that table. The sample table records some 100,000 clones; 86% of these occur just once. The ten top clones hold roughly 25% of the sample.

The CDR3 measures 15 amino acids from cysteine to phenylalanine. Of the read, only the CDR3 DNA is kept; its 45 bases are in frame from base 1. Taken from the germline V gene, the CDR1 and CDR2 loops are MNHNS and SASEGT. V is clipped by 0 bases and J by 10 bases, and the sequence between their germline boundaries is 15 bases long. A remark on this clone: The target of this receptor is not known. Within one base of it there is no much larger clone, and no base qualities were kept.

The chain is made from TRBV6-1 and TRBJ1-4; D gene: possibly TRBD1, on 6 matching bases. The specimen sequenced was peripheral blood. This receptor was identified in a human donor in a cohort sampled during active COVID-19. This receptor has the CDR3 CASSEARQGIGKLFF. The DNA is as follows: TGTGCCAGCAGTGAAGCGCGGCAGGGGATCGGAAAACTGTTTTTT.